Sequencing of this T cell receptor (beta chain) was carried out in a study of cytomegalovirus exposure and HLA in healthy donors. This clone was counted a few times. Its antigen remains unknown. The germline V gene encodes CDR1 SGHRS and CDR2 YFSETQ. The ends were cut back, 5 bases at V and 6 bases at J, with 14 bases in the middle. The CDR3 runs to 13 residues. The PCR had 60 Vbeta and 13 Jbeta primers. This table comes from immunoSEQ multiplex PCR, and its TCRdb copy is limited to in-frame clones, with some not included. The sample contains 91,000 or so clones, around three quarters of which appear only once. Whole-study results and caveats: The Asian-associated ancestry cluster reportedly had fewer N-insertions than the 666-donor mean in a later analysis. Later, an analysis showed that TCR beta chains associated with HLA were more clonally expanded than others that were equally common.

The clonotype comes from a man under 40 in good health and CMV-seropositive. The chain recombines TRBV5-1 with TRBJ1-1; D uncertain. Sequenced input: PBMCs. The CDR3 sequence is CASSSRGASEAFF. The CDR3 coding sequence is TGCGCCAGCAGTAGTCGGGGAGCGTCTGAAGCTTTCTTT.